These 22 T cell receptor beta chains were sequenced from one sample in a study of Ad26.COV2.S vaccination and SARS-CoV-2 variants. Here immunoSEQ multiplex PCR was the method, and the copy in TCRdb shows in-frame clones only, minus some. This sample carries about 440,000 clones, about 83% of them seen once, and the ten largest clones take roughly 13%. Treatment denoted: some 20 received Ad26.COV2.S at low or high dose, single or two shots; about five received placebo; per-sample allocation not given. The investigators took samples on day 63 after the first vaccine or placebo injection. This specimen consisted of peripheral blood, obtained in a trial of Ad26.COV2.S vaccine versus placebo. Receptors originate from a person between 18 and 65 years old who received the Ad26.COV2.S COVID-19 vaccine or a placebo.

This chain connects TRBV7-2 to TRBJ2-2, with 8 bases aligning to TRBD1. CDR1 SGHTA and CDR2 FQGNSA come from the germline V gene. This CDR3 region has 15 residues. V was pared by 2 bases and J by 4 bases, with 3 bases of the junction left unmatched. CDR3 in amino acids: CASSLSTGATGELFF. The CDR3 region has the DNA TGTGCCAGCAGCTTATCGACAGGGGCCACCGGGGAGCTGTTTTTT.

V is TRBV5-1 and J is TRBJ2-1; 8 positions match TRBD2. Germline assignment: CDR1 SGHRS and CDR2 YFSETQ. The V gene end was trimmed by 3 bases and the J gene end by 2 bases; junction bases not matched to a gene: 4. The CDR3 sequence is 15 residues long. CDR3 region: CASSSLAAAYNEQFF. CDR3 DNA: TGCGCCAGCAGCTCACTAGCGGCCGCCTACAATGAGCAGTTCTTC.

CDR3 region: CASNPLAGVPGELFF. The CDR3 region has the DNA TGTGCCAGCAACCCCCTAGCGGGAGTGCCCGGGGAGCTGTTTTTT. This chain links TRBV9 with TRBJ2-2; 10 bases match TRBD2. V was clipped by 6 bases and J by 6 bases; unmatched bases: 8. The CDR3 extends over 15 amino acids. Per germline, CDR1 SGDLS and CDR2 YYNGEE.

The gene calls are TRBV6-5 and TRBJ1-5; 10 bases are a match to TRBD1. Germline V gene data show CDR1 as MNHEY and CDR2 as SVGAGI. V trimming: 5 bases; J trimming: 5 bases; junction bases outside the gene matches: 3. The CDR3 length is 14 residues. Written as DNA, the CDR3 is TGTGCCAGCAGTCGACAGGGGGCTGATCAGCCCCAGCATTTT. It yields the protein CASSRQGADQPQHF.

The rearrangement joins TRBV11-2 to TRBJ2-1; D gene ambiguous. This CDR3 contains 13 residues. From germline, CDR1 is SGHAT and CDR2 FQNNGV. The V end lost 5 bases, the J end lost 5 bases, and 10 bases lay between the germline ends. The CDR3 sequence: CASSHLRDNEQFF. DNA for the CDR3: TGTGCCAGCAGCCACCTCCGGGACAATGAGCAGTTCTTC.

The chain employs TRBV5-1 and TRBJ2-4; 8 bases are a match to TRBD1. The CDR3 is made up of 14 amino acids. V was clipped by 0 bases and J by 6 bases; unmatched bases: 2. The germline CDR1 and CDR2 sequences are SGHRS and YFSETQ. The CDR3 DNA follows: TGCGCCAGCAGCTTGGCTGACAGGGGAAACATTCAGTACTTC. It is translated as CASSLADRGNIQYF.

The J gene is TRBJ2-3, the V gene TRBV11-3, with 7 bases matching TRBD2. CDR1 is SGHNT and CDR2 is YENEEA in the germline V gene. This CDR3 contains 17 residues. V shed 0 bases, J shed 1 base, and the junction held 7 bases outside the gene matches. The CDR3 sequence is CASSLDGGGLRTDTQYF. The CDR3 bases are TGTGCCAGCAGCTTAGATGGGGGAGGGTTGCGCACAGATACGCAGTATTTT.

The CDR3 is CASSFAGPNTEAFF. The DNA for the CDR3 is TGTGCCAGCAGCTTCGCGGGACCGAACACTGAAGCTTTCTTT. The chain combines TRBV11-2 with TRBJ1-1; D might be TRBD1 (5 bases). In germline, CDR1 is SGHAT, CDR2 FQNNGV. V lost 3 bases, J lost 1 base, and 9 bases lay in between. This CDR3 has 14 residues.

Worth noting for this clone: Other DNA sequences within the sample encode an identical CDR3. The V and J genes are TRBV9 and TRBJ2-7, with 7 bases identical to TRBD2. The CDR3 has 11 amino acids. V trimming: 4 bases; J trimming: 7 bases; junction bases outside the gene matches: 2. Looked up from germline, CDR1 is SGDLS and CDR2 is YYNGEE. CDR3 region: CASSPGGEQYF. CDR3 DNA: TGTGCCAGCAGCCCCGGGGGGGAGCAGTACTTC. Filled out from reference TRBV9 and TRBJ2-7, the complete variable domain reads DSGVTQTPKHLITATGQRVTLRCSPRSGDLSVYWYQQSLDQGLQFLIQYYNGEERAKGNILERFSAQQFPDLHSELNLSSLELGDSALYFCASSPGGEQYFGPGTRLTVT.

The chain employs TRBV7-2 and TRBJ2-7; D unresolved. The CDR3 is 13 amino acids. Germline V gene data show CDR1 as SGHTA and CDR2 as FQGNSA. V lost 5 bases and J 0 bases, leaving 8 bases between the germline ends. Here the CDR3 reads CASSHGPSYEQYF. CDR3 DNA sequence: TGTGCCAGCAGCCATGGTCCCTCCTACGAGCAGTACTTC.

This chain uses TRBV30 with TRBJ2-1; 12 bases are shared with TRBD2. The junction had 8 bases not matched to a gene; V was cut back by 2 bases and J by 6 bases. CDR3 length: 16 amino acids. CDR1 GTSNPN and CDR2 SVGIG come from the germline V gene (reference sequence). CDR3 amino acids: CAWSKLAGGLGNEQFF. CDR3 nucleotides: TGTGCCTGGAGTAAACTAGCGGGAGGTTTAGGCAATGAGCAGTTCTTC.

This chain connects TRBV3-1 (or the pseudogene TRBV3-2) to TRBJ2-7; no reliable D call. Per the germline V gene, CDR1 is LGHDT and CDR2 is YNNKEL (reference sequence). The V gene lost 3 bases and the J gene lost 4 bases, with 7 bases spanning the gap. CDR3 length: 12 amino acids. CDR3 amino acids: CASSHPGYEQYF. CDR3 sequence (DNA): TGTGCCAGCAGCCATCCCGGATACGAGCAGTACTTC.

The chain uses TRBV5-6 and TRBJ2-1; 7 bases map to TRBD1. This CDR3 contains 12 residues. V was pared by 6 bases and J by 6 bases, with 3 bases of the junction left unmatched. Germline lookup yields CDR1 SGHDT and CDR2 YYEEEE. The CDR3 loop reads CASTRDSNEQFF. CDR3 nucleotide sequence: TGTGCCAGCACCCGGGACAGCAATGAGCAGTTCTTC.

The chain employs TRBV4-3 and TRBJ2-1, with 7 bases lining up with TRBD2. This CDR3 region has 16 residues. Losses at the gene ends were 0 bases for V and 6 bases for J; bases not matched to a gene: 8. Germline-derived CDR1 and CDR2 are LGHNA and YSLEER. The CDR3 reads CASSQEAGLLGNEQFF. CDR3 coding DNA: TGCGCCAGCAGCCAAGAGGCGGGACTATTGGGCAATGAGCAGTTCTTC.

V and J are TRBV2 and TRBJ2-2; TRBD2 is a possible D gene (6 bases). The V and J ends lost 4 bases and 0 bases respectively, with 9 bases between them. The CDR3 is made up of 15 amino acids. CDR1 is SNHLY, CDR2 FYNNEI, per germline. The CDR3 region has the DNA TGTGCCAGCAGTGCCAGGGACTCGAACACCGGGGAGCTGTTTTTT. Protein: CASSARDSNTGELFF.

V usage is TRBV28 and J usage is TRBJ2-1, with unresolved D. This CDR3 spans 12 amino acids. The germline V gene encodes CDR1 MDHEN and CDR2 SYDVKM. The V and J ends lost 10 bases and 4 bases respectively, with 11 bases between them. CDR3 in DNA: TGTGCCACCGCCACAGCATACAATGAGCAGTTCTTC. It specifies CATATAYNEQFF.

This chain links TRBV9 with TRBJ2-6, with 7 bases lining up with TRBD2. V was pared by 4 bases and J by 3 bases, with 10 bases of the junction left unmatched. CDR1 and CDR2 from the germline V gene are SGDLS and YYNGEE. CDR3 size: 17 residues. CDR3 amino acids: CASSPWGGTSGANVLTF. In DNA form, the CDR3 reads TGTGCCAGCAGCCCCTGGGGAGGGACGAGTGGGGCCAACGTCCTGACTTTC.

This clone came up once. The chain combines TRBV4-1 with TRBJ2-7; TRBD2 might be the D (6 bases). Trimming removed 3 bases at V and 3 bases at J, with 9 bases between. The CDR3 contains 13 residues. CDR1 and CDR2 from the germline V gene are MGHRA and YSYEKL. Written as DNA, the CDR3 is TGCGCCAGCAGCCAGACTAGATACTACGAGCAGTACTTC. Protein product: CASSQTRYYEQYF.

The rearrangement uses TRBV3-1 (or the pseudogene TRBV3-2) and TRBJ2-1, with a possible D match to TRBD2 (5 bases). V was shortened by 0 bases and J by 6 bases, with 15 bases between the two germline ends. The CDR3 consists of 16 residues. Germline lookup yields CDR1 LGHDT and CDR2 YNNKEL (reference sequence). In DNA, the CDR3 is TGTGCCAGCAGCCAAGATCCCGCTAGCACAATCAATGAGCAGTTCTTC. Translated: CASSQDPASTINEQFF.

The CDR3 DNA reads as TGTGCCAGCAGGGGACTAGCGGGAATCCCCTACGAGCAGTACTTC. Translation: CASRGLAGIPYEQYF. V gene TRBV6-5 combines with J gene TRBJ2-7, with 13 bases matching TRBD2. V dropped 6 bases and J dropped 2; count of bases not matched to a gene: 4. The germline V gene has CDR1 MNHEY and CDR2 SVGAGI. CDR3 length: 15 amino acids.

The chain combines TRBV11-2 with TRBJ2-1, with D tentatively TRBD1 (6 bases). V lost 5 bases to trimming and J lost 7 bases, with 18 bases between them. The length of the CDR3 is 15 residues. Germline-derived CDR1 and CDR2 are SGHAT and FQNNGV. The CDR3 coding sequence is TGTGCCAGCAGCCCGATCCAGGGGCGCAGGAATGAGCAGTTCTTC. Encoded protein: CASSPIQGRRNEQFF. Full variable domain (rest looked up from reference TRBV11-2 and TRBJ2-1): EAGVAQSPRYKIIEKRQSVAFWCNPISGHATLYWYQQILGQGPKLLIQFQNNGVVDDSQLPKDRFSAERLKGVDSTLKIQPAKLEDSAVYLCASSPIQGRRNEQFFGPGTRLTVL.

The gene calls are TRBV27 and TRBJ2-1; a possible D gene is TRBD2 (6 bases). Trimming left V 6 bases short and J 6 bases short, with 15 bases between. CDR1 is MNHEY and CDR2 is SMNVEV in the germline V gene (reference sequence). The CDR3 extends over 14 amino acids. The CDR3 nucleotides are TGTGCCAGCAGCCTCCGACTAGGTTTCAATGAGCAGTTCTTC. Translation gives CASSLRLGFNEQFF.